These 20 T cell receptor beta chains share one sample of origin, sequenced in a study of spatial heterogeneity in lung cancer. The time point here: sample taken at primary tumor resection. General study points: Expanded intratumoral alpha and beta TCR counts tracked tumor mutation counts.

These receptors lack a known antigen. TCRdb fed the 5' RACE reads into MiXCR, producing one record per CDR3 protein. Of about 3,600 distinct CDR3 sequences in the sample, approximately 15% are singletons; the top ten hold 23%. This specimen was lung tumor tissue, taken at surgery. These receptors all stem from a female donor with early-stage non-small cell lung cancer.

There are many counts of this clonotype. This sequence joins TRBV7-8 and TRBJ2-3; D is uncertain. Trimming stripped 5 bases from V and 7 bases from J, with 10 bases between. Per the germline V gene, CDR1 is SGHVS and CDR2 is FQNEAQ. The CDR3 extends over 12 amino acids. CDR3 coding DNA: TGTGCCAGCAGCGTAACTGTGAATACGCAGTATTTT. As protein: CASSVTVNTQYF.

This clonotype is deemed medium-sized. The chain uses TRBV5-6 and TRBJ2-3; possibly TRBD2 for D (5 bases). CDR3 length: 13 residues. CDR1 and CDR2 from the germline V gene are SGHDT and YYEEEE. The germline V and J ends were trimmed by 6 bases and 1 base, with 9 bases remaining between them. The CDR3 DNA sequence: TGTGCCAGCACCCCCGGGGGCACAGATACGCAGTATTTT. Protein: CASTPGGTDTQYF.

V gene TRBV10-2 combines with J gene TRBJ1-6, with 7 nucleotides matching TRBD1. Germline V gene sequence: CDR1 WSHSY, CDR2 SAAADI. The CDR3 runs to 15 residues. V lost 2 bases, J lost 6 bases, and 4 bases stayed unmatched. CDR3 loop: CASSETGASNSPLHF. In DNA, the CDR3 is TGCGCCAGCAGTGAGACAGGGGCAAGTAATTCACCCCTCCACTTT.

This clonotype was observed a handful of times. CDR3 residues: CASSSTGSGGYTF. The CDR3 DNA reads TGTGCCAGCAGTTCGACAGGGTCGGGTGGCTACACCTTC. The chain carries TRBV12-3 or TRBV12-4 and TRBJ1-2, with 7 bases identical to TRBD1. J lost 7 bases, V lost 4 bases, and 6 bases had no gene match. CDR3 length equals 13 residues.

This clonotype qualifies as medium-sized. The chain combines TRBV18 with TRBJ1-3; the D gene is possibly TRBD1 (6 bases). Trimming pared 4 bases from V and 4 bases from J, leaving 14 bases between. Germline CDR1 and CDR2: KGHSH and LQKENI. The CDR3 contains 15 residues. This chain's CDR3 is CASSQRQVQGNTIYF. CDR3 sequence (DNA): TGTGCCAGCTCACAACGACAGGTTCAAGGAAACACCATATATTTT. Full variable domain (outside the CDR3, taken from reference TRBV18 and TRBJ1-3): NAGVMQNPRHLVRRRGQEARLRCSPMKGHSHVYWYRQLPEEGLKFMVYLQKENIIDESGMPKERFSAEFPKEGPSILRIQQVVRGDSAAYFCASSQRQVQGNTIYFGEGSWLTVV.

This clonotype was observed at least ten times. The rearrangement uses TRBV27 and TRBJ1-5; TRBD1 matches 7 bases. The CDR3 is 15 residues long. Germline values: CDR1 MNHEY, CDR2 SMNVEV (reference sequence). J lost 1 base, V lost 7 bases, and 7 bases had no gene match. CDR3 in DNA: TGTGCCAGCAAAAAAGGGGGCGAGAGCAATCAGCCCCAGCATTTT. This encodes CASKKGGESNQPQHF.

This clonotype was detected ten times or more. The J gene is TRBJ1-4, the V gene TRBV20-1; weak D call: TRBD1 (5 bases). This CDR3 has 15 amino acids. Germline V lookup: CDR1 DFQATT, CDR2 SNEGSKA (reference sequence). V lost 0 bases and J lost 4, with 12 bases in between. The CDR3 here is CSARDRGRYNEKLFF. Here the CDR3 DNA reads TGCAGTGCTAGAGATCGGGGCAGGTATAATGAAAAACTGTTTTTT.

This clonotype has ten or more counts. The chain carries TRBV7-8 and TRBJ2-1; tentatively, D is TRBD2 (7 bases). This CDR3 is 21 amino acids long. CDR1 SGHVS and CDR2 FQNEAQ come from the germline V gene. Trimming left V 5 bases short and J 7 bases short, with 36 bases between. CDR3 in amino acids: CASSANTITVRSWGGQNEQFF. CDR3 coding DNA: TGTGCCAGCAGCGCCAATACTATTACAGTGCGTTCGTGGGGGGGCCAAAATGAGCAGTTCTTC. Complete variable domain (other parts from reference TRBV7-8 and TRBJ2-1): GAGVSQSPRYKVAKRGQDVALRCDPISGHVSLFWYQQALGQGPEFLTYFQNEAQLDKSGLPSDRFFAERPEGSVSTLKIQRTQQEDSAVYLCASSANTITVRSWGGQNEQFFGPGTRLTVL.

By share, this clonotype ranks as medium-sized. The rearrangement links TRBV2 to TRBJ1-6; possible D gene TRBD1, 5 bases. The germline gives CDR1 SNHLY, CDR2 FYNNEI. The CDR3 spans 17 residues. V dropped 1 base and J dropped 9 bases, with 19 bases sitting between them. CDR3 sequence (DNA): TGTGCCAGCAGTGAAGGGACCCGGGGGGGGTGGATTTCACCCCTCCACTTT. Translated: CASSEGTRGGWISPLHF.

The V call is TRBV7-8, the J call TRBJ2-3, with TRBD2 identical over 8 bases. Looked up from germline, CDR1 is SGHVS and CDR2 is FQNEAQ. The CDR3 totals 17 residues. Trimming removed 5 bases from V and 2 bases from J; junction bases left unmatched: 12. CDR3 in amino acids: CASSPQELADYTDTQYF. In DNA, the CDR3 is TGTGCCAGCAGCCCCCAGGAACTAGCGGACTACACAGATACGCAGTATTTT. Full variable domain (missing parts from reference TRBV7-8 and TRBJ2-3): GAGVSQSPRYKVAKRGQDVALRCDPISGHVSLFWYQQALGQGPEFLTYFQNEAQLDKSGLPSDRFFAERPEGSVSTLKIQRTQQEDSAVYLCASSPQELADYTDTQYFGPGTRLTVL.

Judged by abundance, this clonotype is medium-sized. The J gene is TRBJ1-2, the V gene TRBV6-2 or TRBV6-3; a possible D gene is TRBD1 (5 bases). Trimming removed 2 bases from V and 6 bases from J, with 10 bases in between. This CDR3 spans 13 amino acids. In germline, CDR1 is MNHEY, CDR2 SVGEGT. The CDR3 DNA sequence: TGTGCCAGCAGTTACAAGGGGCCCCATGGCTACACCTTC. It specifies CASSYKGPHGYTF.

By frequency in the sample, this clonotype is medium-sized (0.01 to 0.1%). The V gene is TRBV6-6, the J gene TRBJ1-1; TRBD1 agrees at 7 bases. V was pared by 7 bases and J by 8 bases, with 13 bases of the junction left unmatched. Germline V gene lookup returns CDR1 MNHNY and CDR2 SVGAGI (reference sequence). The CDR3 loop spans 14 amino acids. The CDR3 spells CASNLVRDSGEAFF. The CDR3 DNA is TGTGCCAGCAACCTCGTCCGGGACAGCGGGGAAGCTTTCTTT.

This clonotype rates as medium-sized. V and J are TRBV7-9 and TRBJ1-1; perhaps TRBD1 as D (6 bases). This CDR3 comprises 15 residues. Germline values: CDR1 SEHNR, CDR2 FQNEAQ (reference sequence). V was trimmed by 1 base and J by 5 bases, leaving 14 bases between them. The CDR3 nucleotides are TGTGCCAGCAGCTTAGTAACCGGGGGCGCGACTGAAGCTTTCTTT. Translation: CASSLVTGGATEAFF.

This clonotype showed up many times. V usage is TRBV12-3 or TRBV12-4 and J usage is TRBJ1-1; TRBD1 is a possible D gene (5 bases). This CDR3 is 15 amino acids long. The V gene lost 6 bases and the J gene lost 3 bases, with 17 bases spanning the gap. The CDR3 spells CASSVYGDRYTEAFF. The CDR3, as DNA: TGTGCCAGCAGCGTTTATGGGGACCGATACACTGAAGCTTTCTTT.

This clonotype was recorded at least ten times. The chain combines TRBV12-3 or TRBV12-4 with TRBJ2-3; D not resolved. Deletions cut 6 bases from V and 3 bases from J, with 16 bases between. The CDR3 runs 15 residues. DNA of the CDR3: TGTGCCAGCAGCTTTACCGACAAGGGTACAGATACGCAGTATTTT. It encodes CASSFTDKGTDTQYF.

By its share, this clonotype is medium-sized. The V and J genes are TRBV7-2 and TRBJ1-4, with D hard to call. The V end lost 6 bases, the J end lost 8 bases, and 10 bases lay between the germline ends. The germline V gene has CDR1 SGHTA and CDR2 FQGNSA. The CDR3 extends over 12 amino acids. The CDR3 loop is CASSFASEKLFF. The CDR3 DNA reads as TGTGCCAGCAGTTTTGCCTCGGAAAAACTGTTTTTT. The full variable domain, completed using reference TRBV7-2 and TRBJ1-4, is GAGVSQSPSNKVTEKGKDVELRCDPISGHTALYWYRQSLGQGLEFLIYFQGNSAPDKSGLPSDRFSAERTGGSVSTLTIQRTQQEDSAVYLCASSFASEKLFFGSGTQLSVL.

This clonotype came up many times. The genes are TRBV19 and TRBJ2-5, with 14 bases fitting TRBD2. V shed 6 bases, J shed 2 bases, and the junction held 11 bases outside the gene matches. Germline CDR1 is LNHDA and CDR2 is SQIVND (reference sequence). CDR3 size: 18 residues. In nucleotides, the CDR3 is TGTGCCAGTAGCCGCGGACTAGCGGGGGGACAATTGCAAGAGACCCAGTACTTC. Translating it yields CASSRGLAGGQLQETQYF.

This clonotype is medium-sized in the sample. The chain has TRBV27 and TRBJ1-2; tentatively, D is TRBD1 (5 bases). Trimming removed 6 bases at V and 6 bases at J, with 17 bases between. Germline V CDR1 and CDR2: MNHEY, SMNVEV (reference sequence). The CDR3 totals 14 residues. CDR3 sequence reads: CASRPPAGRNGYTF. The CDR3, as DNA: TGTGCCAGCAGACCCCCCGCAGGGAGGAATGGCTACACCTTC.

This clonotype is classed as medium-sized. CDR3 bases: TGTGCCAGCAGCCTACAGGGTCCCAACACTGAAGCTTTCTTT. This gives the protein CASSLQGPNTEAFF. The rearrangement uses TRBV7-2 and TRBJ1-1; the D gene is possibly TRBD1 (6 bases). Trimming removed 5 bases from V and 2 bases from J, with 12 bases in between. This CDR3 region has 14 residues. The germline V gene has CDR1 SGHTA and CDR2 FQGNSA.

This clonotype was seen at least ten times. The genes are TRBV5-1 and TRBJ1-2; a possible D gene is TRBD1 (6 bases). The CDR3 has 13 residues. The germline gives CDR1 SGHRS, CDR2 YFSETQ. V lost 3 bases to trimming and J lost 4 bases, with 10 bases between them. In DNA form, the CDR3 reads TGCGCCAGCAGCTCAGGGGAGATCTATGGCTACACCTTC. Translation: CASSSGEIYGYTF.